This is a list of T cell receptor beta chains from one sample in a study of T cell responses to AZD1222 COVID-19 vaccine. The data were produced by immunoSEQ multiplex PCR, yet TCRdb's version contains in-frame clones alone and is incomplete. This table holds some 160,000 clones, around nine tenths found once. The source material was peripheral blood, sampled on day 0 of AZD1222 vaccination. Every receptor here comes from an adult in good health. Each CDR3 is given with its conserved first and last residue. The order of the fields is V gene, J gene, clone size, D gene, CDR3 protein, CDR3 DNA. D genes are given only for firm matches. The size entry is marked missing in some rows and otherwise reads once, few, many or a size class.

V: TRBV9
J: TRBJ1-1
size: -
D: -
CDR3: CASSVGGSTEAFF
DNA: TGTGCCAGCAGCGTAGGAGGGTCCACTGAAGCTTTCTTT

V: TRBV5-8
J: TRBJ1-5
size: -
D: -
CDR3: CASSLYLSPNQPQHF
DNA: TGTGCCAGCAGCTTGTATCTGAGCCCTAATCAGCCCCAGCATTTT

V: TRBV2
J: TRBJ1-5
size: -
D: -
CDR3: CASSRRISQPQHF
DNA: TGTGCCAGCAGCCGCCGAATTTCCCAGCCCCAGCATTTT

V: TRBV5-4
J: TRBJ2-7
size: -
D: TRBD1
CDR3: CASSLDVRTGGYEQYF
DNA: TGTGCCAGCAGCTTGGATGTACGGACAGGGGGCTACGAGCAGTACTTC

V: TRBV7-6
J: TRBJ1-5
size: -
D: TRBD1
CDR3: CASSGTGNQPQHF
DNA: TGTGCCAGCAGCGGGACAGGGAACCAGCCCCAGCATTTT

V: TRBV9
J: TRBJ1-1
size: once
D: TRBD1
CDR3: CASSVGLQGRDTEAFF
DNA: TGTGCCAGCAGCGTAGGATTACAGGGGCGGGACACTGAAGCTTTCTTT

V: TRBV14
J: TRBJ2-1
size: -
D: -
CDR3: CASSQVGIFNEQFF
DNA: TGTGCCAGCAGCCAAGTCGGGATCTTCAATGAGCAGTTCTTC

V: TRBV14
J: TRBJ1-1
size: once
D: -
CDR3: CASSQFRGALTEAFF
DNA: TGTGCCAGCAGCCAATTCCGAGGGGCACTCACTGAAGCTTTCTTT

V: TRBV5-1
J: TRBJ1-1
size: -
D: TRBD1
CDR3: CASSLGTGGLNTEAFF
DNA: TGCGCCAGCAGCTTGGGGACAGGGGGCTTGAACACTGAAGCTTTCTTT

V: TRBV29-1
J: TRBJ1-3
size: -
D: -
CDR3: CSVSQGIGNTIYF
DNA: TGCAGCGTTTCACAGGGAATTGGAAACACCATATATTTT

V: TRBV19
J: TRBJ1-5
size: -
D: -
CDR3: CASSLREQGWDQPQHF
DNA: TGTGCCAGTAGCCTAAGGGAGCAGGGGTGGGATCAGCCCCAGCATTTT

V: TRBV7-6
J: TRBJ1-1
size: -
D: TRBD1
CDR3: CASSLSGGRGPNTEAFF
DNA: TGTGCCAGCAGCTTGTCTGGGGGCAGGGGGCCGAACACTGAAGCTTTCTTT

V: TRBV5-1
J: TRBJ1-2
size: -
D: TRBD1
CDR3: CASSLTGGDGYTF
DNA: TGCGCCAGCAGCTTGACAGGGGGTGATGGCTACACCTTC

V: TRBV14
J: TRBJ1-2
size: -
D: -
CDR3: CASSQDFRGYTF
DNA: TGTGCCAGCAGCCAAGATTTTCGGGGCTACACCTTC

V: TRBV3-1/TRBV3-2
J: TRBJ2-2
size: -
D: -
CDR3: CASSQGATGELFF
DNA: TGTGCCAGCAGCCAAGGGGCCACCGGGGAGCTGTTTTTT

V: TRBV11-1
J: TRBJ1-1
size: -
D: TRBD1
CDR3: CASRKGQGAQNTEAFF
DNA: TGTGCCAGCAGAAAGGGACAGGGGGCTCAAAACACTGAAGCTTTCTTT

V: TRBV12-3/TRBV12-4
J: TRBJ1-2
size: -
D: -
CDR3: CASSFSRDGYTF
DNA: TGTGCCAGCAGTTTTTCCAGGGATGGCTACACCTTC

V: TRBV18
J: TRBJ1-5
size: -
D: -
CDR3: CASSPNRDPPQPQHF
DNA: TGTGCCAGCTCACCAAACAGGGACCCCCCTCAGCCCCAGCATTTT

V: TRBV27
J: TRBJ1-4
size: -
D: -
CDR3: CASSLSASTNEKLFF
DNA: TGTGCCAGCAGTTTATCGGCTTCAACTAATGAAAAACTGTTTTTT

V: TRBV4-2
J: TRBJ2-6
size: -
D: -
CDR3: CASSQEIGTGANVLTF
DNA: TGTGCCAGCAGCCAAGAGATAGGGACTGGGGCCAACGTCCTGACTTTC

V: TRBV6-2/TRBV6-3
J: TRBJ2-1
size: few
D: TRBD2
CDR3: CASSFETSGYNEQFF
DNA: TGTGCCAGCAGTTTTGAGACTAGCGGCTACAATGAGCAGTTCTTC

V: TRBV7-3
J: TRBJ2-3
size: -
D: -
CDR3: CASSPYSGAGTDTQYF
DNA: TGTGCCAGCAGCCCCTACAGTGGGGCTGGCACAGATACGCAGTATTTT

V: TRBV19
J: TRBJ1-5
size: -
D: -
CDR3: CASRSMEGSNQPQHF
DNA: TGTGCCAGTAGGAGCATGGAGGGAAGCAATCAGCCCCAGCATTTT

V: TRBV5-1
J: TRBJ1-5
size: -
D: -
CDR3: CASSLAPAQPQHF
DNA: TGCGCCAGCAGCTTGGCCCCGGCTCAGCCCCAGCATTTT

V: TRBV5-6
J: TRBJ1-1
size: once
D: TRBD1
CDR3: CASSRQGASTEAFF
DNA: TGTGCCAGCAGTCGACAGGGGGCGAGCACTGAAGCTTTCTTT

V: TRBV19
J: TRBJ1-1
size: -
D: -
CDR3: CASSSQAADTEAFF
DNA: TGTGCCAGTAGCTCACAGGCGGCGGACACTGAAGCTTTCTTT

V: TRBV18
J: TRBJ1-1
size: -
D: -
CDR3: CASSPGGGLTEAFF
DNA: TGTGCCAGCTCACCAGGCGGGGGCCTTACTGAAGCTTTCTTT

V: TRBV19
J: TRBJ2-1
size: -
D: -
CDR3: CASSRGYEQFF
DNA: TGTGCCAGTAGTCGCGGATATGAGCAGTTCTTC

V: TRBV2
J: TRBJ1-4
size: -
D: -
CDR3: CASSEVRGEKLFF
DNA: TGTGCCAGCAGTGAAGTAAGAGGGGAAAAACTGTTTTTT

V: TRBV28
J: TRBJ1-1
size: -
D: -
CDR3: CASSSSDRINEAFF
DNA: TGTGCCAGCAGTTCCTCGGACAGAATTAATGAAGCTTTCTTT

V: TRBV28
J: TRBJ1-3
size: -
D: -
CDR3: CASSLPGTGNTIYF
DNA: TGTGCCAGCAGTTTACCTGGGACGGGAAACACCATATATTTT

V: TRBV7-2
J: TRBJ2-2
size: -
D: TRBD1
CDR3: CASSPSWLTGYTGELFF
DNA: TGTGCCAGCAGCCCTAGCTGGCTGACAGGGTACACCGGGGAGCTGTTTTTT

V: TRBV5-4
J: TRBJ2-5
size: -
D: -
CDR3: CASRPRGGGLMGETQYF
DNA: TGTGCCAGCAGGCCCCGTGGAGGGGGCCTTATGGGGGAGACCCAGTACTTC

V: TRBV2
J: TRBJ1-5
size: -
D: -
CDR3: CASSEQGFGNQPQHF
DNA: TGTGCCAGCAGTGAACAGGGCTTTGGCAATCAGCCCCAGCATTTT

V: TRBV6-5
J: TRBJ1-4
size: medium-sized
D: -
CDR3: CASSITPRVMEKLFF
DNA: TGTGCCAGCAGTATCACCCCCAGGGTAATGGAAAAACTGTTTTTT

V: TRBV11-2
J: TRBJ1-3
size: once
D: -
CDR3: CASSLFDSSGNTIYF
DNA: TGTGCCAGCAGCTTATTCGACAGCTCTGGAAACACCATATATTTT

V: TRBV28
J: TRBJ1-1
size: -
D: TRBD1
CDR3: CASRWTGILSEAFF
DNA: TGTGCCAGCAGGTGGACAGGGATACTCTCTGAAGCTTTCTTT

V: TRBV7-2
J: TRBJ1-3
size: -
D: -
CDR3: CASSLGLNSGNTIYF
DNA: TGTGCCAGCAGCTTGGGGTTAAACTCTGGAAACACCATATATTTT

V: TRBV16
J: TRBJ1-5
size: -
D: -
CDR3: CASSQSGRGNQPQHF
DNA: TGTGCCAGCAGCCAATCGGGTCGGGGAAATCAGCCCCAGCATTTT

V: TRBV5-8
J: TRBJ1-6
size: once
D: TRBD1
CDR3: CAGRDRLNSPLHF
DNA: TGTGCCGGCCGGGACAGGTTAAATTCACCCCTCCACTTT

V: TRBV4-2
J: TRBJ1-4
size: many
D: -
CDR3: CASTSGGFTNEKLFF
DNA: TGTGCCAGCACCTCGGGGGGGTTTACTAATGAAAAACTGTTTTTT

V: TRBV19
J: TRBJ2-3
size: -
D: TRBD1
CDR3: CASSRSGGISSTDTQYF
DNA: TGTGCCAGTAGTAGGTCAGGGGGCATTTCTAGCACAGATACGCAGTATTTT

V: TRBV10-2
J: TRBJ2-2
size: once
D: TRBD1
CDR3: CASSRTGPTTTSTGELFF
DNA: TGCGCCAGCAGTAGGACAGGGCCTACTACCACGAGCACCGGGGAGCTGTTTTTT

V: TRBV24-1
J: TRBJ1-2
size: -
D: TRBD1
CDR3: CATSDPDRAYGYTF
DNA: TGTGCCACCAGTGACCCGGACAGGGCCTATGGCTACACCTTC

V: TRBV4-3
J: TRBJ2-3
size: -
D: TRBD2
CDR3: CASSQVPTTLAGGPDTQYF
DNA: TGCGCCAGCAGCCAAGTCCCAACGACTCTGGCGGGGGGCCCCGATACGCAGTATTTT

V: TRBV28
J: TRBJ1-2
size: -
D: -
CDR3: CAGTGDTGGYTF
DNA: TGTGCCGGGACGGGGGACACCGGCGGCTACACCTTC

V: TRBV5-1
J: TRBJ1-1
size: -
D: -
CDR3: CASSPGQLRSEAEAFF
DNA: TGCGCCAGCAGCCCCGGACAGCTTCGGTCCGAAGCTGAAGCTTTCTTT

V: TRBV15
J: TRBJ2-1
size: -
D: -
CDR3: CATSRGFDSYNEQFF
DNA: TGTGCCACCAGCAGAGGTTTCGACAGTTACAATGAGCAGTTCTTC

V: TRBV6-2/TRBV6-3
J: TRBJ1-5
size: -
D: -
CDR3: CASSYSGQPQHF
DNA: TGTGCCAGCAGTTACAGCGGACAGCCCCAGCATTTT

V: TRBV5-4
J: TRBJ2-2
size: -
D: TRBD2
CDR3: CASSPAGLGVVTGELFF
DNA: TGTGCCAGCAGCCCTGCGGGACTAGGGGTTGTAACCGGGGAGCTGTTTTTT

V: TRBV5-1
J: TRBJ2-1
size: -
D: -
CDR3: CASSLEGQGSYNEQFF
DNA: TGCGCCAGCAGCTTGGAGGGGCAGGGATCCTACAATGAGCAGTTCTTC

V: TRBV2
J: TRBJ1-4
size: -
D: -
CDR3: CASSVREFGTNEKLFF
DNA: TGTGCCAGCAGTGTGCGGGAATTTGGAACTAATGAAAAACTGTTTTTT

V: TRBV29-1
J: TRBJ2-2
size: -
D: TRBD1
CDR3: CSVGDRLNTGELFF
DNA: TGCAGCGTTGGGGACAGACTGAACACCGGGGAGCTGTTTTTT

V: TRBV27
J: TRBJ1-1
size: -
D: -
CDR3: CASSFSLPTGWNTEAFF
DNA: TGTGCCAGCAGTTTTTCCCTTCCGACAGGCTGGAACACTGAAGCTTTCTTT

V: TRBV7-9
J: TRBJ1-2
size: -
D: TRBD1
CDR3: CASSSGTEVGYTF
DNA: TGTGCCAGCAGCTCCGGGACAGAAGTTGGCTACACCTTC

V: TRBV19
J: TRBJ2-1
size: -
D: -
CDR3: CASSATRVRANEQFF
DNA: TGTGCCAGTAGTGCGACCAGAGTGAGGGCCAATGAGCAGTTCTTC